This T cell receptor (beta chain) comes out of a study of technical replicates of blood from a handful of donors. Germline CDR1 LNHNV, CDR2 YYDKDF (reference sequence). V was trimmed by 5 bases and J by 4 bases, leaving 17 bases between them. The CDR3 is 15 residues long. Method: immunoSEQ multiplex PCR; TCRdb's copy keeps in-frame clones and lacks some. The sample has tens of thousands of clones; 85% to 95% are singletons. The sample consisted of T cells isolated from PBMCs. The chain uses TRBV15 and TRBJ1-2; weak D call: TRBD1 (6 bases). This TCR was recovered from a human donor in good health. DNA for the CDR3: TGTGCCACCAGCTGGATCAGGGGCCAGACCTATGGCTACACCTTC. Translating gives CATSWIRGQTYGYTF.